The 29 T cell receptor beta chains given below trace back to one sample, sequenced in a study of blood T cell repertoires in COVID-19. TCRdb's copy holds only in-frame clones and misses some; the assay was immunoSEQ multiplex PCR. The repertoire includes roughly 60,000 clones, about 85% of them detected once, and about 9.5% sits in the top ten. What was sequenced was peripheral blood. The receptors shown here come from a human donor with acute or convalescent COVID-19. The donor label of this sample is uncertain.

This clone was seen once. The chain employs TRBV7-3 and TRBJ2-3; no clear D. CDR1 is SGHTA and CDR2 is FQGTGA in the germline V gene. Between the trimmed V and J ends, which lost 2 bases and 0 bases, there was a span of 3 bases. This CDR3 has 13 amino acids. CDR3 DNA: TGTGCCAGCAGCTTACTTAGCACAGATACGCAGTATTTT. As protein: CASSLLSTDTQYF.

As for this clone: Other DNA sequences of this sample code for an identical CDR3. CDR3 sequence: CASSITGVNTEAFF. The CDR3 bases are TGTGCCAGTAGTATTACAGGGGTTAACACTGAAGCTTTCTTT. V gene TRBV19 combines with J gene TRBJ1-1; 7 bases agree with TRBD1. The J segment lost 2 bases and the V segment lost 3 bases, leaving 3 bases of the junction unmatched. This CDR3 has 14 residues. Per the germline V gene, CDR1 is LNHDA and CDR2 is SQIVND (reference sequence).

V and J are TRBV19 and TRBJ2-3; 12 positions agree with TRBD2. The V gene end was trimmed by 4 bases and the J gene end by 1 base; junction bases not matched to a gene: 6. The CDR3 has 17 amino acids. Germline CDR1 and CDR2: LNHDA and SQIVND (reference sequence). CDR3: CASSNARLAGGTDTQYF. The CDR3 DNA follows: TGTGCCAGTAGTAATGCCAGACTAGCGGGAGGCACAGATACGCAGTATTTT.

This chain links TRBV7-9 with TRBJ1-1, with D possibly being TRBD1 (6 bases). From germline, CDR1 is SEHNR and CDR2 FQNEAQ (reference sequence). This CDR3 spans 12 amino acids. The ends were cut back, 3 bases at V and 11 bases at J, with 13 bases in the middle. As DNA, the CDR3 is TGTGCCAGCAGCTTTAACAGGGCGATGGCTTTCTTT. Its translation: CASSFNRAMAFF.

This chain joins TRBV4-1 and TRBJ2-1; TRBD2 agrees at 11 bases. V lost 3 bases and J lost 3; bases outside the gene matches: 7. CDR3 length: 17 residues. The V gene's germline CDR1 is MGHRA and CDR2 YSYEKL. This CDR3 reads CASSHQLAGGIYNEQFF. The CDR3 DNA reads as TGCGCCAGCAGCCACCAGCTAGCGGGAGGAATCTACAATGAGCAGTTCTTC.

The sample holds one count of this clone. This chain joins TRBV5-6 and TRBJ2-7; TRBD2 is a possible D gene (5 bases). From germline, CDR1 is SGHDT and CDR2 YYEEEE. Trimming cost V 1 base and J 3 bases, with 14 bases left between them. This CDR3 spans 15 amino acids. In nucleotides, the CDR3 is TGTGCCAGCAGCTTGATGGCGGGCAGATACTACGAGCAGTACTTC. Encoded protein: CASSLMAGRYYEQYF. The full variable domain, its missing parts supplied by reference TRBV5-6 and TRBJ2-7, is DAGVTQSPTHLIKTRGQQVTLRCSPKSGHDTVSWYQQALGQGPQFIFQYYEEEERQRGNFPDRFSGHQFPNYSSELNVNALLLGDSALYLCASSLMAGRYYEQYFGPGTRLTVT.

The chain is built from TRBV24-1 and TRBJ2-2, with D perhaps TRBD1 (6 bases). The CDR3 is 15 amino acids. CDR1 KGHDR and CDR2 SFDVKD come from the germline V gene. V was trimmed by 5 bases and J by 3 bases, leaving 12 bases between them. DNA of the CDR3: TGTGCCACCAGTGGTTACAGGGTAGACACCGGGGAGCTGTTTTTT. Encoded protein: CATSGYRVDTGELFF.

The chain uses TRBV19 and TRBJ1-1; 8 bases match TRBD1. Unmatched junction bases numbered 9, after V lost 2 bases and J lost 10 bases. Looked up from germline, CDR1 is LNHDA and CDR2 is SQIVND (reference sequence). The CDR3 extends over 14 amino acids. Written as DNA, the CDR3 is TGTGCCAGTAGTATACAGGGGGCGGCGCGGGGAGCTTTCTTT. As protein: CASSIQGAARGAFF.

The V gene is TRBV28, the J gene TRBJ1-4; 8 bases are shared with TRBD1. V was pared by 6 bases and J by 6 bases, with 3 bases of the junction left unmatched. In germline, CDR1 is MDHEN, CDR2 SYDVKM. The CDR3 loop spans 13 amino acids. The CDR3: CASSLDRDEKLFF. In nucleotides, the CDR3 is TGTGCCAGCAGCTTGGACAGGGATGAAAAACTGTTTTTT. Complete variable domain (other parts from reference TRBV28 and TRBJ1-4): DVKVTQSSRYLVKRTGEKVFLECVQDMDHENMFWYRQDPGLGLRLIYFSYDVKMKEKGDIPEGYSVSREKKERFSLILESASTNQTSMYLCASSLDRDEKLFFGSGTQLSVL.

V gene TRBV5-1 combines with J gene TRBJ1-4; the D is unclear. V lost 3 bases, J lost 3 bases, and 15 bases lay in between. Germline V lookup: CDR1 SGHRS, CDR2 YFSETQ. The CDR3 has 16 residues. The CDR3 bases are TGCGCCAGCAGCTCCACGATGTCAGTACCTAATGAAAAACTGTTTTTT. Amino acids: CASSSTMSVPNEKLFF.

A few counts support this clone. The chain recombines TRBV24-1 with TRBJ1-2; D gene uncertain. This CDR3 contains 13 residues. Deletions cut 5 bases from V and 3 bases from J, with 9 bases between. Germline V gives CDR1 KGHDR, CDR2 SFDVKD. The CDR3 here is CATSGEGYYGYTF. The CDR3 DNA sequence: TGTGCCACCAGTGGGGAGGGCTACTATGGCTACACCTTC.

The CDR3 loop is CASSLNSRGSPLHF. CDR3 DNA: TGTGCCAGCAGCTTAAATAGCAGGGGTTCACCCCTCCACTTT. This chain uses TRBV7-3 with TRBJ1-6, with a tentative D call TRBD1 (6 bases). The CDR3 extends over 14 amino acids. Germline values: CDR1 SGHTA, CDR2 FQGTGA. Trimming removed 1 base at V and 9 bases at J, with 10 bases between.

This chain connects TRBV3-1 (or the pseudogene TRBV3-2) to TRBJ1-1; D gene uncertain. CDR1 and CDR2 (germline): LGHDT, YNNKEL (reference sequence). V was trimmed by 0 bases and J by 3 bases, leaving 8 bases between them. This CDR3 has 14 residues. The CDR3 DNA reads as TGTGCCAGCAGCCAAGATCTTAGAGACACTGAAGCTTTCTTT. The encoded protein is CASSQDLRDTEAFF.

This clone has just one count. V and J are TRBV12-3 or TRBV12-4 and TRBJ2-5; tentatively, D is TRBD2 (7 bases). V gave up 7 bases and J gave up 7 bases, with 16 bases separating them. The CDR3 length is 13 residues. The CDR3 spells CASITLGGGTQYF. The DNA of the CDR3 is TGTGCCAGCATTACTTTAGGGGGGGGGACCCAGTACTTC.

This chain uses TRBV29-1 with TRBJ2-1; 8 nucleotides align to TRBD1. CDR1 SQVTM and CDR2 ANQGSEA come from the germline V gene. The CDR3 sequence is 15 residues long. V gave up 2 bases and J gave up 8 bases; unmatched junction bases: 11. CDR3 sequence (DNA): TGCAGCGTTGAACCGCTGGACAGGGCTCCGTATGAGCAGTTCTTC. This translates into CSVEPLDRAPYEQFF.

V gene TRBV6-4 combines with J gene TRBJ2-5, with D maybe TRBD2 (5 bases). V lost 0 bases, J lost 5 bases, and 25 bases lay in between. Germline V gene sequence: CDR1 MRHNA, CDR2 SNTAGT. The CDR3 has 19 residues. The CDR3 bases are TGTGCCAGCAGTGACTCGTTTGTTCTAGCTCTTCCTTGGATTGAGACCCAGTACTTC. Its translation: CASSDSFVLALPWIETQYF.

Within the sample, this clone is medium-sized. CDR3 sequence (DNA): TGTGCCAGCAGCTCCTTCGGCGGCCGAACATTATCGGCCCTCCACTTT. Protein: CASSSFGGRTLSALHF. The V and J genes are TRBV5-5 and TRBJ1-6, with D unresolved. The V and J ends lost 3 bases and 14 bases respectively, with 24 bases between them. The CDR3 contains 16 residues. Germline values: CDR1 SGHKS, CDR2 YYEKEE (reference sequence).

The chain joins TRBV5-6 to TRBJ1-1, with D maybe TRBD1 (5 bases). Trimming shortened V by 2 bases and J by 0 bases, and 14 bases separated the two germline ends. The CDR3 sequence is 16 residues long. CDR1 is SGHDT and CDR2 is YYEEEE in the germline V gene. The CDR3 DNA follows: TGTGCCAGCAGCTTATGGGGCCCCACCATGAACACTGAAGCTTTCTTT. Translation: CASSLWGPTMNTEAFF.

CDR3 DNA sequence: TGTGCCAGCAGCTTGTTACAGGGGACTGACTATGGCTACACCTTC. Amino acids: CASSLLQGTDYGYTF. The chain joins TRBV5-6 to TRBJ1-2; 7 bases match TRBD1. The CDR3 is 15 residues long. CDR1 and CDR2 from the germline V gene are SGHDT and YYEEEE. Trimming cost V 1 base and J 3 bases; bases outside gene matches: 6. The full variable domain, in which reference TRBV5-6 and TRBJ1-2 provide the parts outside the CDR3, is DAGVTQSPTHLIKTRGQQVTLRCSPKSGHDTVSWYQQALGQGPQFIFQYYEEEERQRGNFPDRFSGHQFPNYSSELNVNALLLGDSALYLCASSLLQGTDYGYTFGSGTRLTVV.

The V call is TRBV2, the J call TRBJ2-1, with TRBD2 matching 11 bases. Germline CDR1 and CDR2: SNHLY and FYNNEI. This CDR3 spans 15 amino acids. J lost 9 bases, V lost 6 bases, and 10 bases had no gene match. In DNA form, the CDR3 reads TGTGCCAGCAGGCCGGGACTAGCGGTACGGGGTGAGCAGTTCTTC. Protein product: CASRPGLAVRGEQFF.

This rearrangement joins TRBV11-2 to TRBJ1-3, with TRBD1 matching 8 bases. The length of the CDR3 is 14 residues. The V and J ends lost 5 bases and 1 base, in that order; junction bases with no gene match: 1. From germline, CDR1 is SGHAT and CDR2 FQNNGV. In DNA form, the CDR3 reads TGTGCCAGCAGCCGGACAGGGTCTGGAAACACCATATATTTT. Amino acid sequence: CASSRTGSGNTIYF.

V and J are TRBV30 and TRBJ1-2, with TRBD1 identical over 10 bases. The junction had 7 bases not matched to a gene; V was cut back by 0 bases and J by 6 bases. Germline CDR1 GTSNPN, CDR2 SVGIG (reference sequence). The CDR3 has 15 residues. The CDR3 sequence is CAWSVGTGEWNGYTF. The CDR3 region has the DNA TGTGCCTGGAGTGTGGGGACAGGGGAATGGAATGGCTACACCTTC.

CDR3 sequence reads: CASSFPHQANEQFF. CDR3 sequence (DNA): TGTGCCAGCAGTTTTCCCCATCAAGCGAATGAGCAGTTCTTC. V is TRBV28 and J is TRBJ2-1; D is unclear. CDR1 is MDHEN and CDR2 is SYDVKM in the germline V gene. CDR3 size: 14 residues. Trimming shortened V by 3 bases and J by 7 bases, and 13 bases separated the two germline ends.

The J gene is TRBJ1-2, the V gene TRBV9; TRBD1 agrees at 7 bases. With V trimmed by 1 base and J by 7 bases, 10 bases remained unmatched. Germline-derived CDR1 and CDR2 are SGDLS and YYNGEE. CDR3 length equals 15 residues. The CDR3 bases are TGTGCCAGCAGCGTATCGGGACAGTTGTTTTTTGGCTACACCTTC. This codes for CASSVSGQLFFGYTF. The complete variable domain, with remaining parts taken from reference TRBV9 and TRBJ1-2, reads DSGVTQTPKHLITATGQRVTLRCSPRSGDLSVYWYQQSLDQGLQFLIQYYNGEERAKGNILERFSAQQFPDLHSELNLSSLELGDSALYFCASSVSGQLFFGYTFGSGTRLTVV.

This clone was picked up one time. CDR3 loop: CASSSGTGIRNNQPQHF. For the CDR3, the DNA is TGTGCCAGCAGTTCCGGGACAGGGATAAGGAACAATCAGCCCCAGCATTTT. This chain links TRBV27 with TRBJ1-5, with 9 bases lining up with TRBD1. Germline V gives CDR1 MNHEY, CDR2 SMNVEV (reference sequence). The CDR3 extends over 17 amino acids. V trimming: 4 bases; J trimming: 3 bases; junction bases outside the gene matches: 10.

The V call is TRBV12-3 or TRBV12-4, the J call TRBJ1-1, with TRBD1 as a possible D gene (5 bases). The V and J ends lost 6 bases and 9 bases respectively, with 17 bases between them. The CDR3 is 13 amino acids. The CDR3 here is CASRTPGGVKAFF. The CDR3, as DNA: TGTGCCAGCAGGACCCCGGGAGGGGTTAAAGCTTTCTTT.

The chain joins TRBV28 to TRBJ1-2; 8 bases match TRBD1. CDR3 length: 15 residues. Germline CDR1 and CDR2: MDHEN and SYDVKM. With V trimmed by 7 bases and J by 8 bases, 15 bases remained unmatched. The CDR3 loop reads CASTQGAAWVKGYTF. The CDR3 DNA is TGTGCCAGCACCCAGGGGGCGGCCTGGGTAAAGGGCTACACCTTC.

This clone has just one count. The chain is built from TRBV6-5 and TRBJ1-1, with D unclear. CDR1 is MNHEY, CDR2 SVGAGI, per germline. V lost 10 bases and J 4 bases, leaving 13 bases between the germline ends. The CDR3 runs to 12 residues. CDR3 in DNA: TGTGCCACCCATTCCGGGATCACTGAAGCTTTCTTT. Protein sequence: CATHSGITEAFF.

V gene TRBV6-5 combines with J gene TRBJ1-5; tentative D call: TRBD1 (5 bases). CDR1 is MNHEY, CDR2 SVGAGI, per germline. Trimming stripped 7 bases from V and 5 bases from J, with 15 bases between. CDR3 length equals 14 residues. Here the CDR3 DNA reads TGTGCCAGCATTTCCCCAGGGTTGTATCAGCCCCAGCATTTT. The encoded protein is CASISPGLYQPQHF.